What follows are 18 T cell receptor beta chains derived from one specimen sequenced in a study of Ad26.COV2.S vaccination and SARS-CoV-2 variants (dated by TCRdb to the early 2020s). Libraries were built with the immunoSEQ multiplex PCR assay. Entries here come from immuneACCESS through TCRdb and include only in-frame sequences with V and J called. Some clones fail to appear in such tables; in the studies checked, an unresolved V gene covers under half of the shortfall, and the cause of the remainder is unknown. In this sample the table shows some 460,000 clones, about 88% of which occur a single time. Jointly, the top ten make up about 1.5% of the sample. This specimen's treatment or condition label, per the study, means: around 19 received Ad26.COV2.S at low or high dose, single or two shots; about 5 received placebo; per-sample allocation not given. Repertoires of vaccine and placebo recipients were sequenced from samples taken on day 63 after the first injection.

The sample consisted of peripheral blood, taken in a trial of Ad26.COV2.S vaccine versus placebo. The receptors were gathered from a person aged 18-60 years who received the Ad26.COV2.S COVID-19 vaccine or a placebo.

The chain combines TRBV6-6 with TRBJ1-1; D unresolved. The CDR3 extends over 15 amino acids. V dropped 5 bases and J dropped 4 bases, with 17 bases sitting between them. The germline V gene has CDR1 MNHNY and CDR2 SVGAGI (reference sequence). The CDR3 reads CASSTARPLGTEAFF. CDR3 DNA: TGTGCCAGCAGTACGGCGAGACCACTCGGCACTGAAGCTTTCTTT.

CDR3 DNA: TGCGCCAGCAGCTTGGAGGCCAGCTCCTACGAGCAGTACTTC. It yields the protein CASSLEASSYEQYF. The chain combines TRBV5-1 with TRBJ2-7; the D is unclear. Germline CDR1 SGHRS, CDR2 YFSETQ. The CDR3 spans 14 residues. Trimming shortened V by 0 bases and J by 0 bases, and 7 bases separated the two germline ends.

The CDR3 loop is CASSPYEGAGTEAFF. The CDR3 region has the DNA TGTGCCAGCAGCCCGTACGAGGGGGCCGGCACTGAAGCTTTCTTT. The J gene is TRBJ1-1, the V gene TRBV5-4, with 7 positions matching TRBD1. After removal of 4 bases from V and 4 bases from J, the junction contained 10 bases not matched to a gene. Germline V CDR1 and CDR2: SGHNT, YYREEE (reference sequence). The CDR3 covers 15 residues. Based on the CDR3 plus reference TRBV5-4 and TRBJ1-1, the full variable domain is ETGVTQSPTHLIKTRGQQVTLRCSSQSGHNTVSWYQQALGQGPQFIFQYYREEENGRGNFPPRFSGLQFPNYSSELNVNALELDDSALYLCASSPYEGAGTEAFFGQGTRLTVV.

This chain joins TRBV5-4 and TRBJ2-4, with D maybe TRBD1 (5 bases). In germline, CDR1 is SGHNT, CDR2 YYREEE (reference sequence). The CDR3 consists of 15 residues. V was trimmed by 3 bases and J by 2 bases, leaving 12 bases between them. The CDR3 sequence: CASSYAGNTKNIQYF. The DNA for the CDR3 is TGTGCCAGCAGCTACGCAGGGAATACCAAAAACATTCAGTACTTC.

This sequence joins TRBV27 and TRBJ2-1; D gene uncertain. V was clipped by 0 bases and J by 9 bases, with 9 bases between them. The CDR3 has 13 residues. The germline V gene has CDR1 MNHEY and CDR2 SMNVEV (reference sequence). The CDR3 DNA sequence: TGTGCCAGCAGTTTATCCAGGTCTGCTGAGCAGTTCTTC. Residues: CASSLSRSAEQFF.

The chain is built from TRBV5-1 and TRBJ1-3, with D possibly being TRBD1 (6 bases). The ends were cut back, 4 bases at V and 4 bases at J, with 18 bases in the middle. CDR3 length: 16 amino acids. CDR1 is SGHRS, CDR2 YFSETQ, per germline. CDR3: CASSGRGGPRGNTIYF. DNA for the CDR3: TGCGCCAGCAGCGGACGCGGGGGCCCGAGGGGAAACACCATATATTTT.

The chain employs TRBV30 and TRBJ2-2; unclear D gene. Looked up from germline, CDR1 is GTSNPN and CDR2 is SVGIG (reference sequence). The CDR3 runs to 12 residues. The ends were cut back, 8 bases at V and 4 bases at J, with 11 bases in the middle. CDR3 DNA: TGTGCCCATTCCCCGGGCACCGGGGAGCTGTTTTTT. The encoded protein is CAHSPGTGELFF.

A single count supports this clone. This chain links TRBV28 with TRBJ2-1; a possible D gene is TRBD1 (6 bases). The CDR3 length is 12 residues. Per germline, CDR1 MDHEN and CDR2 SYDVKM. Trimming pared 5 bases from V and 6 bases from J, leaving 8 bases between. CDR3 bases: TGTGCCAGCAGTCCACAGGGCAATGAGCAGTTCTTC. Translation gives CASSPQGNEQFF.

In this sample, this clone turned up once. This chain links TRBV18 with TRBJ1-6, with D unclear. Looked up from germline, CDR1 is KGHSH and CDR2 is LQKENI. The CDR3 covers 16 residues. V lost 3 bases, J lost 7 bases, and 16 bases lay in between. This CDR3 reads CASSPIPEQTNSPLHF. The CDR3 DNA follows: TGTGCCAGCTCACCGATTCCCGAGCAAACGAATTCACCCCTCCACTTT.

The CDR3 sequence is CASSLAIRTFNSPLHF. CDR3 coding DNA: TGCGCCAGCAGCTTGGCGATCAGAACCTTTAATTCACCCCTCCACTTT. The chain uses TRBV5-1 and TRBJ1-6; D unclear. CDR3 length equals 16 residues. Per the germline V gene, CDR1 is SGHRS and CDR2 is YFSETQ. The V gene lost 0 bases and the J gene lost 6 bases, with 13 bases spanning the gap. Complete variable domain (other parts from reference TRBV5-1 and TRBJ1-6): KAGVTQTPRYLIKTRGQQVTLSCSPISGHRSVSWYQQTPGQGLQFLFEYFSETQRNKGNFPGRFSGRQFSNSRSEMNVSTLELGDSALYLCASSLAIRTFNSPLHFGNGTRLTVT.

The chain uses TRBV7-9 and TRBJ1-1; D remains ambiguous. This CDR3 region has 9 residues. CDR1 and CDR2 from the germline V gene are SEHNR and FQNEAQ (reference sequence). The ends were cut back, 5 bases at V and 9 bases at J, with 4 bases in the middle. The CDR3 loop is CASSPQAFF. The CDR3 region has the DNA TGTGCCAGCAGCCCACAAGCTTTCTTT.

This clone came up once. This rearrangement joins TRBV29-1 to TRBJ2-2; 10 positions match TRBD2. Germline V CDR1 and CDR2: SQVTM, ANQGSEA. The length of the CDR3 is 15 residues. Trimming took 6 bases from V and 0 from J; bases not matched to a gene: 4. The CDR3 sequence is CSVLLAGANTGELFF. CDR3 coding DNA: TGCAGCGTGCTCCTAGCGGGGGCGAACACCGGGGAGCTGTTTTTT.

In its sample, this clone was seen once. This chain links TRBV6-5 with TRBJ1-2, with D unresolved. This CDR3 is 14 amino acids long. Germline V lookup: CDR1 MNHEY, CDR2 SVGAGI. Trimming took 8 bases from V and 0 from J, leaving 13 bases between them. CDR3 protein: CASHKVAANYGYTF. Written as DNA, the CDR3 is TGTGCCAGCCACAAAGTGGCTGCTAACTATGGCTACACCTTC.

The chain is built from TRBV6-6 and TRBJ2-1; 7 nucleotides agree with TRBD2. Trimming took 7 bases from V and 5 from J; bases not matched to a gene: 8. Germline V gene sequence: CDR1 MNHNY, CDR2 SVGAGI (reference sequence). The CDR3 is made up of 14 amino acids. Written as DNA, the CDR3 is TGTGCCAGCACCGGGCGGGAGAATGACAATGAGCAGTTCTTC. Its protein is CASTGRENDNEQFF.

J is TRBJ2-3 and V is TRBV5-1; unclear D gene. The germline V gene has CDR1 SGHRS and CDR2 YFSETQ. This CDR3 region has 14 residues. V lost 1 base and J lost 2, with 8 bases in between. This chain's CDR3 is CASSLSVPTDTQYF. CDR3 coding DNA: TGCGCCAGCAGCTTGTCCGTACCCACAGATACGCAGTATTTT.

This chain links TRBV28 with TRBJ2-5, with 9 bases fitting TRBD2. The CDR3 is 13 amino acids. J was trimmed by 5 bases and V by 9 bases; bases with no gene match: 7. The germline V gene encodes CDR1 MDHEN and CDR2 SYDVKM. CDR3 sequence: CASSGSLVETQYF. In DNA form, the CDR3 reads TGTGCCAGTAGCGGGAGTTTGGTGGAGACCCAGTACTTC.

This chain connects TRBV28 to TRBJ1-4; D not resolved. V lost 4 bases to trimming and J lost 4 bases, with 13 bases between them. The germline V gene has CDR1 MDHEN and CDR2 SYDVKM. There are 15 residues in the CDR3. Here the CDR3 reads CASSSPSRGNEKLFF. CDR3 coding DNA: TGTGCCAGCAGTTCCCCCTCCCGGGGTAATGAAAAACTGTTTTTT.

This clone was counted a single time. The chain combines TRBV2 with TRBJ1-4; no reliable D call. V gave up 4 bases and J gave up 8 bases, with 11 bases separating them. CDR1 and CDR2 from the germline V gene are SNHLY and FYNNEI. The CDR3 is 13 residues long. This chain's CDR3 is CASSVGPREKLFF. DNA of the CDR3: TGTGCCAGCAGTGTCGGGCCTCGGGAAAAACTGTTTTTT. The full variable domain, in which reference TRBV2 and TRBJ1-4 provide the parts outside the CDR3, is EPEVTQTPSHQVTQMGQEVILRCVPISNHLYFYWYRQILGQKVEFLVSFYNNEISEKSEIFDDQFSVERPDGSNFTLKIRSTKLEDSAMYFCASSVGPREKLFFGSGTQLSVL.